The rows below give T cell receptor beta chains drawn from one sample of a study of blood T cell repertoires in COVID-19. Profiled with immunoSEQ multiplex PCR; TCRdb holds only in-frame clones, not every one. The table lists 200,000 to 250,000 clones, approximately 90% of them singletons. Sequenced: peripheral blood. Receptors were obtained from a woman aged 50 to 60 with COVID-19, enrolled during active disease. Both conserved end residues are part of each CDR3. D genes are given only for firm matches. Clone size, where shown, is once, few, many, or a class for clones that have expanded.

V gene: TRBV5-4; clone size: .; J gene: TRBJ2-5; D gene: .; CDR3 DNA: TGTGCCAGCAGCTCATCCGGGAGAAAAGAGACCCAGTACTTC; CDR3 protein: CASSSSGRKETQYF
V gene: TRBV3-1/TRBV3-2; clone size: few; J gene: TRBJ2-7; D gene: .; CDR3 DNA: TGTGCCAGCAGCCAAGCCACCTACGAGCAGTACTTC; CDR3 protein: CASSQATYEQYF
V gene: TRBV6-5; clone size: .; J gene: TRBJ2-5; D gene: .; CDR3 DNA: TGTGCCAGCACCCTGGGAGGAGGGGAAGAGACCCAGTACTTC; CDR3 protein: CASTLGGGEETQYF
V gene: TRBV10-2; clone size: .; J gene: TRBJ2-3; D gene: TRBD2; CDR3 DNA: TGCGCCAGCAGTCCTCCAAAGCTAGCGGTGAACACAGATACGCAGTATTTT; CDR3 protein: CASSPPKLAVNTDTQYF
V gene: TRBV28; clone size: .; J gene: TRBJ1-2; D gene: .; CDR3 DNA: TGTGCCAGCAGTTTAAGCATATATGGCTACACCTTC; CDR3 protein: CASSLSIYGYTF
V gene: TRBV9; clone size: .; J gene: TRBJ1-1; D gene: .; CDR3 DNA: TGTGCCAGCAGCGTAGCGAGTGACACTGAAGCTTTCTTT; CDR3 protein: CASSVASDTEAFF
V gene: TRBV24-1; clone size: once; J gene: TRBJ2-5; D gene: .; CDR3 DNA: TGTGCCACCAGTGATCGGGCTCCGCGGGGAATCCAGTACTTC; CDR3 protein: CATSDRAPRGIQYF
V gene: TRBV19; clone size: once; J gene: TRBJ1-2; D gene: TRBD1; CDR3 DNA: TGTGCCAGCCTAGACTGGAACAGGGGTGGTTTGGATGGCTACACCTTC; CDR3 protein: CASLDWNRGGLDGYTF
V gene: TRBV30; clone size: .; J gene: TRBJ1-1; D gene: TRBD1; CDR3 DNA: TGTGCCTGGATATCCGGGACAGGGGCCACTGAAGCTTTCTTT; CDR3 protein: CAWISGTGATEAFF
V gene: TRBV11-2; clone size: .; J gene: TRBJ2-5; D gene: .; CDR3 DNA: TGTGCCAGCGCGGGTCCTAAAGAGACCCAGTACTTC; CDR3 protein: CASAGPKETQYF
V gene: TRBV15; clone size: .; J gene: TRBJ2-6; D gene: TRBD2; CDR3 DNA: TGTGCCACCAGCAGAGTTAGAAGGCCTCCCACCGGGGGGGCACTCGGGGCCAACGTCCTGACTTTC; CDR3 protein: CATSRVRRPPTGGALGANVLTF
V gene: TRBV7-2; clone size: .; J gene: TRBJ1-1; D gene: .; CDR3 DNA: TGTGCCAGCAGGATGGGGCAACTGAACACTGAAGCTTTCTTT; CDR3 protein: CASRMGQLNTEAFF
V gene: TRBV5-1; clone size: .; J gene: TRBJ2-1; D gene: .; CDR3 DNA: TGCGCCAGCAGCTTTGGCTCCTACAGGGAGCAGTTCTTC; CDR3 protein: CASSFGSYREQFF
V gene: TRBV5-4; clone size: .; J gene: TRBJ2-1; D gene: TRBD2; CDR3 DNA: TGTGCCAGCAGCCGGAGTAGCGGGGCTAGCTCCTACAATGAGCAGTTCTTC; CDR3 protein: CASSRSSGASSYNEQFF
V gene: TRBV24-1; clone size: .; J gene: TRBJ2-3; D gene: .; CDR3 DNA: TGTGCCACCAGCCTACTGAGCGGTACGCAGTATTTT; CDR3 protein: CATSLLSGTQYF
V gene: TRBV10-3; clone size: .; J gene: TRBJ1-2; D gene: TRBD1; CDR3 DNA: TGTGCCATCAGTGAGGGTAACAGGGGCCGCCTCTATGGCTACACCTTC; CDR3 protein: CAISEGNRGRLYGYTF
V gene: TRBV5-1; clone size: .; J gene: TRBJ1-5; D gene: .; CDR3 DNA: TGCGCCAGCAGCTTGGAGGGGCGAACTAATCAGCCCCAGCATTTT; CDR3 protein: CASSLEGRTNQPQHF
V gene: TRBV25-1; clone size: once; J gene: TRBJ1-3; D gene: TRBD1; CDR3 DNA: TGTGCCAGCAGTGACATGGGGACAGGGGCTTTCTCTGGAAACACCATATATTTT; CDR3 protein: CASSDMGTGAFSGNTIYF
V gene: TRBV3-1/TRBV3-2; clone size: .; J gene: TRBJ1-6; D gene: .; CDR3 DNA: TGTGCCAGCAGCCCTAAGCCCTCCTATAATTCACCCCTCCACTTT; CDR3 protein: CASSPKPSYNSPLHF
V gene: TRBV10-1; clone size: once; J gene: TRBJ1-4; D gene: .; CDR3 DNA: TGCGCCAGCAGTCAAAACAGGGAAAAACTGTTTTTT; CDR3 protein: CASSQNREKLFF
V gene: TRBV7-9; clone size: .; J gene: TRBJ2-7; D gene: TRBD1; CDR3 DNA: TGTGCCAGCAGCCTGTTCTCCGGGACAGCTTTCTCCTACGAGCAGTACTTC; CDR3 protein: CASSLFSGTAFSYEQYF
V gene: TRBV28; clone size: .; J gene: TRBJ2-1; D gene: .; CDR3 DNA: TGTGCCAGCAGTGCGACTAGAGGACAGTTCTTC; CDR3 protein: CASSATRGQFF
V gene: TRBV19; clone size: .; J gene: TRBJ1-5; D gene: TRBD1; CDR3 DNA: TGTGCCAGTAATCCCTACGGGACAGGAGTCCAGCCCCAGCATTTT; CDR3 protein: CASNPYGTGVQPQHF
V gene: TRBV29-1; clone size: .; J gene: TRBJ2-1; D gene: TRBD2; CDR3 DNA: TGCAGCGTCCTGCCCCCGGGACTAGCGGGAAATGAGCAGTTCTTC; CDR3 protein: CSVLPPGLAGNEQFF
V gene: TRBV4-1; clone size: .; J gene: TRBJ2-1; D gene: TRBD2; CDR3 DNA: TGCGCCAGCAGCAAACCGGGAGGGGAGCAGTTCTTC; CDR3 protein: CASSKPGGEQFF
V gene: TRBV11-3; clone size: .; J gene: TRBJ2-1; D gene: TRBD2; CDR3 DNA: TGTGCCAGCAGCTTGGGGAGGGGTGCGCGCAATGAGCAGTTCTTC; CDR3 protein: CASSLGRGARNEQFF
V gene: TRBV11-2; clone size: .; J gene: TRBJ1-3; D gene: TRBD1; CDR3 DNA: TGTGCCAGCAGCCGGACAGGGGACTCTGGAAACACCATATATTTT; CDR3 protein: CASSRTGDSGNTIYF
V gene: TRBV5-5; clone size: .; J gene: TRBJ1-2; D gene: TRBD1; CDR3 DNA: TGTGCCAGCAGCGGGATACAGGGGGCAGCTAACTATGGCTACACCTTC; CDR3 protein: CASSGIQGAANYGYTF
V gene: TRBV30; clone size: .; J gene: TRBJ1-4; D gene: TRBD1; CDR3 DNA: TGTGCCTGGAGTGTACCCCAGGGGGCAACTTATGAAAAACTGTTTTTT; CDR3 protein: CAWSVPQGATYEKLFF
V gene: TRBV24-1; clone size: .; J gene: TRBJ2-5; D gene: TRBD1; CDR3 DNA: TGTGCCACCAGTGCCGGGGACAGGGTGGAGACCCAGTACTTC; CDR3 protein: CATSAGDRVETQYF
V gene: TRBV10-3; clone size: .; J gene: TRBJ2-2; D gene: TRBD1; CDR3 DNA: TGTGCCATCAGTGAGAACAGGGGTGACACCGGGGAGCTGTTTTTT; CDR3 protein: CAISENRGDTGELFF
V gene: TRBV27; clone size: .; J gene: TRBJ2-7; D gene: TRBD2; CDR3 DNA: TGTGCCAGCAGTCTATCCCCCGGGGGGTACGAGCAGTACTTC; CDR3 protein: CASSLSPGGYEQYF
V gene: TRBV5-1; clone size: .; J gene: TRBJ2-2; D gene: TRBD2; CDR3 DNA: TGCGCCAGCAGCGTTTTAGCGGGGGGGGCCGCCGGGGAGCTGTTTTTT; CDR3 protein: CASSVLAGGAAGELFF
V gene: TRBV24-1; clone size: many; J gene: TRBJ2-1; D gene: .; CDR3 DNA: TGTGCCACCAGTGATTTTGGGGTCAGGGGCAATGAGCAGTTCTTC; CDR3 protein: CATSDFGVRGNEQFF
V gene: TRBV20-1; clone size: .; J gene: TRBJ2-5; D gene: TRBD2; CDR3 DNA: TGCAGTGCTAGTCTCTCGAGCGGGGGCCTCCAAGAGACCCAGTACTTC; CDR3 protein: CSASLSSGGLQETQYF
V gene: TRBV27; clone size: .; J gene: TRBJ1-1; D gene: .; CDR3 DNA: TGTGCCAGCAGTTTCCTCCCCCAGGGAAGCACTGAAGCTTTCTTT; CDR3 protein: CASSFLPQGSTEAFF
V gene: TRBV2; clone size: once; J gene: TRBJ1-2; D gene: TRBD1; CDR3 DNA: TGTGCCAGCAGTGGGTACAGGGGCGGTGGTGGCTACACCTTC; CDR3 protein: CASSGYRGGGGYTF
V gene: TRBV10-1; clone size: .; J gene: TRBJ2-2; D gene: TRBD2; CDR3 DNA: TGCGCCAGCAGTCCTTCCGGGACTAGAACCGGGGAGCTGTTTTTT; CDR3 protein: CASSPSGTRTGELFF
V gene: TRBV7-2; clone size: .; J gene: TRBJ2-2; D gene: .; CDR3 DNA: TGTGCCAGCAGCTTCGGTACAGGGAGAACCGGGGAGCTGTTTTTT; CDR3 protein: CASSFGTGRTGELFF
V gene: TRBV7-2; clone size: .; J gene: TRBJ1-3; D gene: TRBD1; CDR3 DNA: TGTGCCAGCAGCTCACCCACAGGGGGCAAGAACACCATATATTTT; CDR3 protein: CASSSPTGGKNTIYF
V gene: TRBV6-4; clone size: .; J gene: TRBJ2-6; D gene: TRBD1; CDR3 DNA: TGTTCCAGCAGTGACTCGATGAGGACAGGGCCTCGGGGGGCCAACGTCCTGACTTTC; CDR3 protein: CSSSDSMRTGPRGANVLTF